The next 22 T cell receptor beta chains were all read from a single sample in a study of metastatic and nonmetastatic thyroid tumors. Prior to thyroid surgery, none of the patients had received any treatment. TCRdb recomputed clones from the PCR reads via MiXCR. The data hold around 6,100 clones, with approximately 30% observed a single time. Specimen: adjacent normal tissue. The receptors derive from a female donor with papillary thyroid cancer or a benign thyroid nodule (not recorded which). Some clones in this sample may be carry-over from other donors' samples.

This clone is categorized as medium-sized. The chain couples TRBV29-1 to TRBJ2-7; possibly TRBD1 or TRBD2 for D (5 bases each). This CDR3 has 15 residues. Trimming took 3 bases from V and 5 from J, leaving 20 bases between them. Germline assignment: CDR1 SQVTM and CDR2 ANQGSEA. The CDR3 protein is CSVEIPGRVRDEQYF. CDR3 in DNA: TGCAGCGTTGAGATTCCGGGACGGGTTAGGGACGAGCAGTACTTC.

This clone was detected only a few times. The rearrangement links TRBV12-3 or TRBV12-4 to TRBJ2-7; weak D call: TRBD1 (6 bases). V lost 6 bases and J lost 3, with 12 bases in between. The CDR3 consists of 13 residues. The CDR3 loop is CASSVEQGYEQYF. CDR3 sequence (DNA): TGTGCCAGCAGCGTAGAACAGGGCTACGAGCAGTACTTC.

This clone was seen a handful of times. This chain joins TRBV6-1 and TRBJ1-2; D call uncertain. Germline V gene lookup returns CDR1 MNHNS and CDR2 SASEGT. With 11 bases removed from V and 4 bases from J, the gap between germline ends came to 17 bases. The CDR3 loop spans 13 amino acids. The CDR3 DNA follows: TGTGCCGGAGGAGGACCTATAATCTATGGCTACACCTTC. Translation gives CAGGGPIIYGYTF.

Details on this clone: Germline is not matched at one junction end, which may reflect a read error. The CDR3 region is CASSLGGENYGYAF. The CDR3 region has the DNA TGCGCCAGCAGCTTAGGGGGTGAGAACTATGGCTACGCCTTC. The chain couples TRBV5-1 to TRBJ1-2, with D possibly TRBD1 on 6 matching bases. CDR1 SGHRS and CDR2 YFSETQ come from the germline V gene. This CDR3 is 14 amino acids long.

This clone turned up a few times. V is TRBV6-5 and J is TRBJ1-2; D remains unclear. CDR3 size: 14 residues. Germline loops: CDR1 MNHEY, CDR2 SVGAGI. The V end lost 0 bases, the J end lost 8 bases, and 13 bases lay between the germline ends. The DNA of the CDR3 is TGTGCCAGCAGTTACTCGACCTCCCTCGGGGGCTACACCTTC. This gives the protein CASSYSTSLGGYTF.

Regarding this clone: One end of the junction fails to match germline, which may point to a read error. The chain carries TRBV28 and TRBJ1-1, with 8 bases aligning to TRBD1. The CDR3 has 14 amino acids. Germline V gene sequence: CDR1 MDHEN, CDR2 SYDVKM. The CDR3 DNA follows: TGTGCCGGCAGTGAGACAGGGGAGGGCACTGAAGCTTTCTTT. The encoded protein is CAGSETGEGTEAFF.

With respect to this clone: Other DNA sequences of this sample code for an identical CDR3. The CDR3 sequence is CATTSQGVEQYF. DNA for the CDR3: TGTGCCACCACATCACAAGGGGTGGAGCAGTACTTC. This rearrangement joins TRBV28 to TRBJ2-7; tentative D call: TRBD1 (5 bases). CDR1 MDHEN and CDR2 SYDVKM come from the germline V gene. V lost 10 bases and J lost 7, with 17 bases in between. This CDR3 has 12 amino acids. The full variable domain, rest sourced from reference TRBV28 and TRBJ2-7, is DVKVTQSSRYLVKRTGEKVFLECVQDMDHENMFWYRQDPGLGLRLIYFSYDVKMKEKGDIPEGYSVSREKKERFSLILESASTNQTSMYLCATTSQGVEQYFGPGTRLTVT.

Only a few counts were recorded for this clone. Here the CDR3 DNA reads TGTGCCAGCAGTCTAGGGACACGCTCCTACGAGCAGTACTTC. Encoded protein: CASSLGTRSYEQYF. The chain is built from TRBV27 and TRBJ2-7; D perhaps matches TRBD1 (6 bases). The CDR3 runs 14 residues. The ends were cut back, 5 bases at V and 0 bases at J, with 11 bases in the middle. Germline V gene sequence: CDR1 MNHEY, CDR2 SMNVEV (reference sequence).

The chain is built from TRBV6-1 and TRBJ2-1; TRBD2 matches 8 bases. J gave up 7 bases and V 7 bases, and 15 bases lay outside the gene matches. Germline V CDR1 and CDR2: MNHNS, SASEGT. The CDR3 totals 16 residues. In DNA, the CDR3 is TGTGCCAGCACTTTGGGAGGCACTAGCGGTTTAAATGAGCAGTTCTTC. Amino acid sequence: CASTLGGTSGLNEQFF.

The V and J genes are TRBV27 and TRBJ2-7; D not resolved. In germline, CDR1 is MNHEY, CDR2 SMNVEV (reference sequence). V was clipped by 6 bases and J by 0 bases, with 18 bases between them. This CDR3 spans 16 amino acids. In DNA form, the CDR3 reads TGTGCCAGCAGCTTAGGTACAGACCCCCTCTCCTACGAGCAGTACTTC. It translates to CASSLGTDPLSYEQYF.

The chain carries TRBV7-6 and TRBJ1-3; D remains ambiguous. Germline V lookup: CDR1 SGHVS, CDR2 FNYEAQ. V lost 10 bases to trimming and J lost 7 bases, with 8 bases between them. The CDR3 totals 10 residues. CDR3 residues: CATSKNTIYF. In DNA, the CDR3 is TGTGCCACCTCAAAGAACACCATATATTTT.

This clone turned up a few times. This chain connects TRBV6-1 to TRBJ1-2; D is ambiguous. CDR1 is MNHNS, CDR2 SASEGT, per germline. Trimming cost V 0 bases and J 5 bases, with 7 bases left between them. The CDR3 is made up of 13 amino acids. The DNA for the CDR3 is TGTGCCAGCAGTGAAGCGGGTGGTTATGGCTACACCTTC. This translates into CASSEAGGYGYTF.

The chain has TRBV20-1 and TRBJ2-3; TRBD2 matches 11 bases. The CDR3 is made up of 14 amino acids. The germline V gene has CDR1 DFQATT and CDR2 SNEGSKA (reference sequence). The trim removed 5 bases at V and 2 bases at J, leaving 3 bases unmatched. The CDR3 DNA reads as TGCAGTGCTCCTAGCGGGAGGTACACAGATACGCAGTATTTT. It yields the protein CSAPSGRYTDTQYF.

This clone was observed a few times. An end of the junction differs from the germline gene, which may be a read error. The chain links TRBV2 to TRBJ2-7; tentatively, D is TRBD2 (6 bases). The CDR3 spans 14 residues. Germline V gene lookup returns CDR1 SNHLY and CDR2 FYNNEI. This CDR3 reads CVSKPSGPNYEQYF. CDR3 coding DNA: TGTGTCAGCAAACCCAGCGGGCCCAACTACGAGCAGTACTTC. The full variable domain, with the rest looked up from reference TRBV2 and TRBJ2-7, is EPEVTQTPSHQVTQMGQEVILRCVPISNHLYFYWYRQILGQKVEFLVSFYNNEISEKSEIFDDQFSVERPDGSNFTLKIRSTKLEDSAMYFCVSKPSGPNYEQYFGPGTRLTVT.

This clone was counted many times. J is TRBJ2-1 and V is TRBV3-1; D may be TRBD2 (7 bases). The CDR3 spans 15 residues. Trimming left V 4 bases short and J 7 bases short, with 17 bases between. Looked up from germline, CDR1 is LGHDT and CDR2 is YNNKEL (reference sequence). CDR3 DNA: TGTGCCAGCAGCCCCCTCGGGGGGCGGACGAATGAGCAGTTCTTC. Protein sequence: CASSPLGGRTNEQFF.

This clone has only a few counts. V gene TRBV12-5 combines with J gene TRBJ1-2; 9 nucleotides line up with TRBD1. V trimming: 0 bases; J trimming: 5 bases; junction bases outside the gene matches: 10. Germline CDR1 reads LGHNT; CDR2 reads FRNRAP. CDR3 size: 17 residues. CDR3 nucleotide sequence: TGTGCTAGTGGTTTGGTAAGGGGACAGGGCCTTAGTTATGGCTACACCTTC. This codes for CASGLVRGQGLSYGYTF.

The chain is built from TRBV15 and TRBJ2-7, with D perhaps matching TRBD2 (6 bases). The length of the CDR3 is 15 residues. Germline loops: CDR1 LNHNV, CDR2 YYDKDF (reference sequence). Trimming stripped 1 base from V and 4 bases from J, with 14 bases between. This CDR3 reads CATSRGGRSSYEQYF. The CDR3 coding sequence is TGTGCCACCAGCAGAGGAGGGAGGTCCTCGTACGAGCAGTACTTC.

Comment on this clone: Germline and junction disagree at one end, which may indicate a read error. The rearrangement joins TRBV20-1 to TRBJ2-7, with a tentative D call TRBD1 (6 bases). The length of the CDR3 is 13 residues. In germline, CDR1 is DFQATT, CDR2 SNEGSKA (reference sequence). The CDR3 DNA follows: TGCAGTGCTCCAAGGACAGCTGAAGAGGAGCGGTACTTC. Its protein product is CSAPRTAEEERYF.

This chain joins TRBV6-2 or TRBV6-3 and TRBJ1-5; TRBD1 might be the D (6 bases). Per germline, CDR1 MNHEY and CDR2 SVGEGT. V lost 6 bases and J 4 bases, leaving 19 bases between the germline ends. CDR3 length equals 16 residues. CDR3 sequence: CASRAGQRHSNQPQHF. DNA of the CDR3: TGTGCCAGCAGAGCCGGACAGCGGCACAGTAATCAGCCCCAGCATTTT.

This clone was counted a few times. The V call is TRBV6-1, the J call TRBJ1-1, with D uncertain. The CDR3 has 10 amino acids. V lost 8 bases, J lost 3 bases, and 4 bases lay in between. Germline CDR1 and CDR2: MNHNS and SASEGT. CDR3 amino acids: CASGYTEAFF. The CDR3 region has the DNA TGTGCCAGCGGGTACACTGAAGCTTTCTTT.

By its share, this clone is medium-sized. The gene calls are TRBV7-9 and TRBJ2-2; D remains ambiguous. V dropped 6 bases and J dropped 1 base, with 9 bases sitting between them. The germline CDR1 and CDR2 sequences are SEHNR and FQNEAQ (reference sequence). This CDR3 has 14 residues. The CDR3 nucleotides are TGTGCCAGCAGGCTCATATTGAACACCGGGGAGCTGTTTTTT. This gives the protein CASRLILNTGELFF.

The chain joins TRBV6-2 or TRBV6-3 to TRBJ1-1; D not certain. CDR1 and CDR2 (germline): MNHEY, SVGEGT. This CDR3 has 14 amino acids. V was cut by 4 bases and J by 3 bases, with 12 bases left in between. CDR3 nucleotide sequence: TGTGCCAGCAGTTTCCCCGGGATGGACACTGAAGCTTTCTTT. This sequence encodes CASSFPGMDTEAFF.